Presented here are 25 T cell receptor beta chains from one specimen sequenced in a study of blood T cell repertoires in COVID-19. Produced via immunoSEQ multiplex PCR; TCRdb's table is partial and in-frame only. Of 140,000 to 150,000 clones listed, roughly nine tenths are singletons. Sequencing was performed on peripheral blood. The source of these receptors is an older woman with active COVID-19.

The chain has TRBV6-5 and TRBJ1-6, with TRBD1 identical over 8 bases. V trimming: 6 bases; J trimming: 9 bases; junction bases outside the gene matches: 10. Germline CDR1 is MNHEY and CDR2 is SVGAGI. CDR3 length: 15 residues. Here the CDR3 DNA reads TGTGCCAGCAGGGATTCGACAGGGGCGGGTTCACCCCTCCACTTT. Residues: CASRDSTGAGSPLHF.

The chain carries TRBV5-1 and TRBJ1-5; possible D gene TRBD1, 6 bases. Germline V gene sequence: CDR1 SGHRS, CDR2 YFSETQ. The CDR3 sequence is 15 residues long. Trimming shortened V by 0 bases and J by 7 bases, and 14 bases separated the two germline ends. This CDR3 reads CASSLGGGAGQPQHF. DNA of the CDR3: TGCGCCAGCAGCTTGGGGGGGGGCGCAGGCCAGCCCCAGCATTTT.

CDR3 in DNA: TGTGCCAGCAGTCTGGGGACAACCGATACGCAGTATTTT. The encoded protein is CASSLGTTDTQYF. The chain recombines TRBV12-3 or TRBV12-4 with TRBJ2-3; possibly TRBD1 for D (6 bases). This CDR3 contains 13 residues. V was clipped by 5 bases and J by 6 bases, with 12 bases between them.

This clone was seen only once. The gene calls are TRBV5-1 and TRBJ1-4, with a weak D call TRBD1 (6 bases). The CDR3 has 16 residues. Germline V gene lookup returns CDR1 SGHRS and CDR2 YFSETQ. The V and J ends lost 4 bases and 5 bases respectively, with 18 bases between them. The CDR3 region is CASSASPGHMNEKLFF. As DNA, the CDR3 is TGCGCCAGCAGCGCATCCCCGGGACACATGAATGAAAAACTGTTTTTT.

This sequence joins TRBV25-1 and TRBJ2-1; 9 nucleotides align to TRBD1. After removal of 8 bases from V and 7 bases from J, the junction contained 6 bases not matched to a gene. The CDR3 is 13 residues long. Germline V gene sequence: CDR1 MGHDK, CDR2 SYGVNS. The CDR3 coding sequence is TGTGCCAGCCAGACAGGGGGTTTAAATGAGCAGTTCTTC. Protein product: CASQTGGLNEQFF.

The chain combines TRBV20-1 with TRBJ1-2, with D possibly being TRBD1 (6 bases). This CDR3 contains 13 residues. Germline V gene lookup returns CDR1 DFQATT and CDR2 SNEGSKA (reference sequence). The germline V and J ends were trimmed by 3 bases and 4 bases, with 12 bases remaining between them. CDR3 residues: CSASTGTAYGYTF. CDR3 bases: TGCAGTGCTAGTACAGGGACGGCCTATGGCTACACCTTC.

The table lists this clone with a count of one. The chain joins TRBV7-2 to TRBJ2-1; 14 nucleotides agree with TRBD2. Germline loops: CDR1 SGHTA, CDR2 FQGNSA. J gave up 7 bases and V 5 bases, and 10 bases lay outside the gene matches. This CDR3 comprises 17 residues. The CDR3 DNA follows: TGTGCCAGCAGCGTTACGACTAGCGGGAGGGCCGGAAATGAGCAGTTCTTC. This codes for CASSVTTSGRAGNEQFF. Full variable domain (outside the CDR3, taken from reference TRBV7-2 and TRBJ2-1): GAGVSQSPSNKVTEKGKDVELRCDPISGHTALYWYRQSLGQGLEFLIYFQGNSAPDKSGLPSDRFSAERTGGSVSTLTIQRTQQEDSAVYLCASSVTTSGRAGNEQFFGPGTRLTVL.

The chain uses TRBV7-2 and TRBJ2-7, with 8 bases fitting TRBD1. There are 14 residues in the CDR3. Trimming took 5 bases from V and 2 from J; bases not matched to a gene: 5. Germline V CDR1 and CDR2: SGHTA, FQGNSA. CDR3 in amino acids: CASSQGAMAYEQYF. The CDR3 DNA reads TGTGCCAGCAGCCAGGGGGCGATGGCCTACGAGCAGTACTTC.

The V gene is TRBV28, the J gene TRBJ2-7, with D unresolved. Germline V gene data show CDR1 as MDHEN and CDR2 as SYDVKM. The CDR3 sequence is 16 residues long. Between the trimmed V and J ends, which lost 1 base and 2 bases, there was a span of 15 bases. The CDR3 loop is CASSLSRREKTYEQYF. The CDR3 DNA sequence: TGTGCCAGCAGTTTATCTCGTAGAGAAAAAACCTACGAGCAGTACTTC.

This clone was seen once. CDR3 sequence: CASSTWTANGYTF. CDR3 DNA sequence: TGTGCCAGCTCAACGTGGACAGCTAATGGCTACACCTTC. The chain joins TRBV12-3 or TRBV12-4 to TRBJ1-2; D is perhaps TRBD1 (6 bases). This CDR3 contains 13 residues. V was trimmed by 8 bases and J by 6 bases, leaving 16 bases between them.

This chain joins TRBV20-1 and TRBJ1-4; a possible D gene is TRBD1 (6 bases). The CDR3 totals 14 residues. Germline V gene data show CDR1 as DFQATT and CDR2 as SNEGSKA (reference sequence). The germline V and J ends were trimmed by 3 bases and 6 bases, with 14 bases remaining between them. CDR3 sequence: CSASEGGSDEKLFF. For the CDR3, the DNA is TGCAGTGCTAGTGAGGGGGGGAGCGATGAAAAACTGTTTTTT.

This clone was picked up a small number of times. J is TRBJ2-1 and V is TRBV19, with 15 bases lining up with TRBD2. Unmatched junction bases numbered 7, after V lost 9 bases and J lost 7 bases. CDR1 LNHDA and CDR2 SQIVND come from the germline V gene (reference sequence). This CDR3 region has 15 residues. Written as DNA, the CDR3 is TGTGCCAGCTCTCACGGGACTAGCGGGAGGAATGAGCAGTTCTTC. This sequence encodes CASSHGTSGRNEQFF.

The J gene is TRBJ2-7, the V gene TRBV7-2; 7 bases are shared with TRBD1. The germline CDR1 and CDR2 sequences are SGHTA and FQGNSA. This CDR3 comprises 15 residues. Unmatched junction bases numbered 13, after V lost 9 bases and J lost 2 bases. CDR3 amino acids: CASANRQGPTYEQYF. The CDR3 region has the DNA TGTGCCAGTGCGAATCGACAGGGCCCCACCTACGAGCAGTACTTC.

Only a few counts were recorded for this clone. V usage is TRBV20-1 and J usage is TRBJ1-6; D is uncertain. CDR1 and CDR2 from the germline V gene are DFQATT and SNEGSKA (reference sequence). V was cut by 3 bases and J by 0 bases, with 12 bases left in between. This CDR3 is built from 16 residues. The CDR3 DNA sequence: TGCAGTGCTAGTAGTTCCATCAGCTCCTATAATTCACCCCTCCACTTT. Encoded protein: CSASSSISSYNSPLHF.

This clone was recorded only once. V usage is TRBV5-1 and J usage is TRBJ1-1; TRBD1 might be the D (5 bases). The germline V and J ends were trimmed by 4 bases and 4 bases, with 17 bases remaining between them. The germline V gene has CDR1 SGHRS and CDR2 YFSETQ. This CDR3 has 15 residues. The CDR3 reads CASSPNGAPGTEAFF. DNA of the CDR3: TGCGCCAGCAGCCCAAATGGGGCGCCGGGCACTGAAGCTTTCTTT.

This clone was counted once. This chain uses TRBV5-6 with TRBJ1-1; 10 positions agree with TRBD1. This CDR3 region has 14 residues. The germline V gene encodes CDR1 SGHDT and CDR2 YYEEEE. Germline trimming cut 4 bases from V and 9 bases from J; bases unmatched to any gene: 9. The CDR3 spells CASSPSGTGVKAFF. CDR3 coding DNA: TGTGCCAGCAGCCCCAGTGGGACAGGGGTTAAAGCTTTCTTT.

The gene calls are TRBV28 and TRBJ1-5; TRBD1 agrees at 10 bases. CDR3 size: 15 residues. In germline, CDR1 is MDHEN, CDR2 SYDVKM. The V and J ends lost 1 base and 5 bases, in that order; junction bases with no gene match: 2. The CDR3 DNA reads TGTGCCAGCAGTTTATCGACAGGGGGCTATCAGCCCCAGCATTTT. Amino acid sequence: CASSLSTGGYQPQHF.

The chain is built from TRBV19 and TRBJ2-1; 15 bases map to TRBD2. This CDR3 spans 16 amino acids. Germline V gene lookup returns CDR1 LNHDA and CDR2 SQIVND (reference sequence). Unmatched junction bases numbered 7, after V lost 5 bases and J lost 8 bases. CDR3 coding DNA: TGTGCCAGTAGTTTTGGAGGACTAGCGGGAGGGGATGAGCAGTTCTTC. Translating it yields CASSFGGLAGGDEQFF.

This sequence joins TRBV30 and TRBJ2-7; possibly TRBD2 for D (6 bases). The CDR3 sequence is 10 residues long. The V gene's germline CDR1 is GTSNPN and CDR2 SVGIG (reference sequence). The CDR3 region has the DNA TGTGCATCGGGGGAGTACGAGCAGTACTTC. Translated: CASGEYEQYF. The full variable domain, with the rest looked up from reference TRBV30 and TRBJ2-7, is SQTIHQWPATLVQPVGSPLSLECTVEGTSNPNLYWYRQAAGRGLQLLFYSVGIGQISSEVPQNLSASRPQDRQFILSSKKLLLSDSGFYLCASGEYEQYFGPGTRLTVT.

In regard to this clone: This specimen includes other DNA sequences encoding the same CDR3. The chain carries TRBV9 and TRBJ2-1; 9 bases are shared with TRBD2. Germline V gene sequence: CDR1 SGDLS, CDR2 YYNGEE. This CDR3 comprises 14 residues. The J segment lost 2 bases and the V segment lost 3 bases, leaving 0 bases of the junction unmatched. CDR3: CASSGTSAYNEQFF. The CDR3 DNA reads TGTGCCAGCAGCGGGACTAGCGCCTACAATGAGCAGTTCTTC.

As regards this clone: The junction differs from germline at one of its ends, possibly a read error. CDR3 in amino acids: CASSQGLAGAVHF. CDR3 bases: TGTGCCAGCAGCCAGGGACTAGCGGGAGCCGTTCACTTC. V is TRBV5-4 and J is TRBJ2-4; 14 bases align to TRBD2. CDR1 and CDR2 from the germline V gene are SGHNT and YYREEE (reference sequence). CDR3 length: 13 amino acids.

Points on this clone: The sample contains more than one DNA sequence encoding this CDR3. This rearrangement joins TRBV30 to TRBJ1-5; D not resolved. This CDR3 comprises 13 residues. Germline V CDR1 and CDR2: GTSNPN, SVGIG (reference sequence). The ends were cut back, 0 bases at V and 2 bases at J, with 5 bases in the middle. Written as DNA, the CDR3 is TGTGCCTGGAGTGTACAAGGCAATCAGCCCCAGCATTTT. Encoded protein: CAWSVQGNQPQHF. The full variable domain, rest sourced from reference TRBV30 and TRBJ1-5, is SQTIHQWPATLVQPVGSPLSLECTVEGTSNPNLYWYRQAAGRGLQLLFYSVGIGQISSEVPQNLSASRPQDRQFILSSKKLLLSDSGFYLCAWSVQGNQPQHFGDGTRLSIL.

This clone was seen just once. CDR3 region: CASSLVGADSSTDTQYF. The CDR3 coding sequence is TGTGCCAGCAGCTTAGTTGGGGCAGATTCTAGCACAGATACGCAGTATTTT. The chain employs TRBV11-3 and TRBJ2-3; possible D gene TRBD1, 5 bases. In germline, CDR1 is SGHNT, CDR2 YENEEA. The CDR3 runs 17 residues. V was cut by 1 base and J by 0 bases, with 14 bases left in between. Supplemented by reference TRBV11-3 and TRBJ2-3, the full variable domain reads EAGVVQSPRYKIIEKKQPVAFWCNPISGHNTLYWYLQNLGQGPELLIRYENEEAVDDSQLPKDRFSAERLKGVDSTLKIQPAELGDSAVYLCASSLVGADSSTDTQYFGPGTRLTVL.

The J gene is TRBJ2-6, the V gene TRBV7-3; D remains ambiguous. V shed 3 bases and J shed 2 bases, with 11 bases lying between them. The CDR3 runs to 16 residues. Germline V gene sequence: CDR1 SGHTA, CDR2 FQGTGA. CDR3 in DNA: TGTGCCAGCAGCTTGCTACTTCTCGCTGGGGCCAACGTCCTGACTTTC. Protein: CASSLLLLAGANVLTF.

V gene TRBV7-9 combines with J gene TRBJ1-2; possibly TRBD1 for D (5 bases). Trimming cost V 7 bases and J 6 bases, with 18 bases left between them. This CDR3 spans 14 amino acids. The germline CDR1 and CDR2 sequences are SEHNR and FQNEAQ (reference sequence). The CDR3 loop is CASIIQGKGDGYTF. CDR3 nucleotides: TGTGCCAGCATCATCCAGGGAAAAGGAGATGGCTACACCTTC.